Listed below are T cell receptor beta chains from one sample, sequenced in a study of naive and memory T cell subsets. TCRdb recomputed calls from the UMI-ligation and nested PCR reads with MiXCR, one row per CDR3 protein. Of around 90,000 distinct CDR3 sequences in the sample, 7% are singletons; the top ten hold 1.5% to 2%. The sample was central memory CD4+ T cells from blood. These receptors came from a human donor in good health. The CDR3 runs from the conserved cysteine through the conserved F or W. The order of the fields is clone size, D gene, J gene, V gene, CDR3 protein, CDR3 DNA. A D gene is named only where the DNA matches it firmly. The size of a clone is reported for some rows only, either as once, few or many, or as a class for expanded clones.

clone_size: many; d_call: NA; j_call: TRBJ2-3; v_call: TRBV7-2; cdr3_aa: CASSFDGGASSQYF; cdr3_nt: TGTGCCAGCAGCTTTGATGGGGGGGCCTCCTCGCAGTATTTT
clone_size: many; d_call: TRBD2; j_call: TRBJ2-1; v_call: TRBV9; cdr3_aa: CASSGGLAGSGPEQFF; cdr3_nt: TGTGCCAGCAGCGGGGGACTAGCGGGTTCGGGGCCTGAGCAGTTCTTC
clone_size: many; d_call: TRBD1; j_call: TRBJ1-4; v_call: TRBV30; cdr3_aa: CASGQGSLSELFF; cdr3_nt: TGTGCCTCCGGACAGGGATCTTTATCGGAACTGTTTTTT
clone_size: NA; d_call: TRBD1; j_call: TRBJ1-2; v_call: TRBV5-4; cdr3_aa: CASSWRDRGPIF; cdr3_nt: TGTGCCAGCAGCTGGAGGGACAGGGGGCCTATATTC
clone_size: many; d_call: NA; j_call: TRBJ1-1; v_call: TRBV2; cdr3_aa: CASNPTEGTEAFF; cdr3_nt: TGTGCCAGCAACCCGACCGAGGGAACTGAAGCTTTCTTT
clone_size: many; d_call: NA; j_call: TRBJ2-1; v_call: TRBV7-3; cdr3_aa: CASSHRGGSYNEQFF; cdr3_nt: TGTGCCAGCAGCCACCGTGGGGGCTCCTACAATGAGCAGTTCTTC
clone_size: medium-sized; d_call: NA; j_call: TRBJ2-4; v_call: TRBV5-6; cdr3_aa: CASSKSGRINIQYF; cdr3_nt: TGTGCCAGCAGCAAAAGCGGGCGTATAAACATTCAGTACTTC
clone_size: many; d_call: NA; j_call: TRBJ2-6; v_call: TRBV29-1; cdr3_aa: CSAGSGANVLTF; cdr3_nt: TGCAGCGCAGGATCTGGGGCCAACGTCCTGACTTTC
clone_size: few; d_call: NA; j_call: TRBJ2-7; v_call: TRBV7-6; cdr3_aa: CASSLPGTGSF; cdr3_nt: TGTGCCAGCAGCCTCCCCGGGACGGGCTCCTTC
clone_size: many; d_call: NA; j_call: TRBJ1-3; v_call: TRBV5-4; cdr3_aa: CASSQTGNTIYF; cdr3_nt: TGTGCCAGCAGCCAAACGGGAAACACCATATATTTT
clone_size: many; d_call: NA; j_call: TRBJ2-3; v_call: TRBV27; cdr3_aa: CASSLTIPTDTQYF; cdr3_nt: TGTGCCAGCAGTTTAACCATTCCCACAGATACGCAGTATTTT
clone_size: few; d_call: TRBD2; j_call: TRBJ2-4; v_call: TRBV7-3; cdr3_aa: CASSSGGSKNIQYF; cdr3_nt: TGTGCCAGCAGCTCGGGAGGTTCCAAAAACATTCAGTACTTC
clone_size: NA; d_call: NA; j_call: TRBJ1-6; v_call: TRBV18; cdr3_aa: CASSPRQPSPLHF; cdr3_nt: TGTGCCAGCTCACCCCGACAGCCATCACCCCTCCACTTT
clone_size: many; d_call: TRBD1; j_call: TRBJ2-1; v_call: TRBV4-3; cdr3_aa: CASSQTGQGIEQFF; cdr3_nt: TGCGCCAGCAGCCAAACGGGACAGGGAATTGAGCAGTTCTTC
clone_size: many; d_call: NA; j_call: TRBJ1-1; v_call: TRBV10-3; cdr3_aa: CAISESEEPNTEAFF; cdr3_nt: TGTGCCATCAGTGAGTCGGAGGAACCGAACACTGAAGCTTTCTTT
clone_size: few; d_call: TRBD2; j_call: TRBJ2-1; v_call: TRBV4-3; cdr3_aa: CASSQVLAGGGIYNEQFF; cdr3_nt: TGCGCCAGCAGCCAAGTTCTTGCGGGAGGGGGAATATACAATGAGCAGTTCTTC
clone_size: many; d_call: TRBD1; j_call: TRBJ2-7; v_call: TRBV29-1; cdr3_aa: CSVVFPDRSSYEQYF; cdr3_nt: TGCAGCGTTGTGTTTCCGGACAGGAGCTCCTACGAGCAGTACTTC
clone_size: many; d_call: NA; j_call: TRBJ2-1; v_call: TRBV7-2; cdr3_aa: CASRQGGGSYNEQFF; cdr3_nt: TGTGCCAGCAGGCAGGGGGGTGGCTCCTACAATGAGCAGTTCTTC
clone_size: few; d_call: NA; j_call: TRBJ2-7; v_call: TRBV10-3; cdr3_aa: CAISASSYEQYF; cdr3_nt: TGTGCCATCTCGGCTAGCTCCTACGAGCAGTACTTC
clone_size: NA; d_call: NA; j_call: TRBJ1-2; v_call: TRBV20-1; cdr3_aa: CSARIQGVFYGYTF; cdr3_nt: TGCAGTGCTAGGATACAGGGAGTTTTCTATGGCTACACCTTC
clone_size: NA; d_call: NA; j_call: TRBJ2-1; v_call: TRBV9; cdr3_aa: CASSVVSQGNNEQFF; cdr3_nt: TGTGCCAGCAGCGTAGTGAGCCAGGGGAACAATGAGCAGTTCTTC
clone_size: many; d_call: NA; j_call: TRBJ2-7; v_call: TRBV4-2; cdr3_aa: CASSQEDGGPYEQYF; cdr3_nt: TGTGCCAGCAGCCAAGAAGACGGTGGCCCCTACGAGCAGTACTTC
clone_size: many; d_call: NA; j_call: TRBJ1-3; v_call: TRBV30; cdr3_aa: CAWTGGNTIYF; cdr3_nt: TGTGCCTGGACAGGAGGAAACACCATATATTTT
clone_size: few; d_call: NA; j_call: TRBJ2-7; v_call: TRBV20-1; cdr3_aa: CSASLGPNEQYF; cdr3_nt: TGCAGTGCTAGTTTGGGTCCCAACGAGCAGTACTTC